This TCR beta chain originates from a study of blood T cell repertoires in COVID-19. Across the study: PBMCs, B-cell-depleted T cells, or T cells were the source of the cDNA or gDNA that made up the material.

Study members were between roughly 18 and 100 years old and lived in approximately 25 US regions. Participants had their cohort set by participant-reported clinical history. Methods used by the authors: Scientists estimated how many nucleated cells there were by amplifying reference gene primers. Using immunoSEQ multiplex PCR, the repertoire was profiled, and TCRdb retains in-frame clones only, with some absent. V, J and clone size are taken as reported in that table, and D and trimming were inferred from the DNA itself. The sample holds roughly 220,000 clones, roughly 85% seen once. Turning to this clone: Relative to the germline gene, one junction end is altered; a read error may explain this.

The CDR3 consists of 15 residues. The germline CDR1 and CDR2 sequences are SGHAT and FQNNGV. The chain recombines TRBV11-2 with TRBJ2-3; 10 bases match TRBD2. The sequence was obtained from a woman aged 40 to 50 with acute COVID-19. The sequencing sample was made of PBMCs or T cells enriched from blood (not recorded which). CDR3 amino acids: CASNLQRGGPDTQYF. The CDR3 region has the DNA TGTGCCAGCAACTTACAGCGGGGGGGCCCAGATACGCAGTATTTT.